Here is one T cell receptor beta chain with its context. The protocol was immunoSEQ multiplex PCR, while the TCRdb copy is restricted to in-frame clones and leaves out a portion. The repertoire holds 150,000 to 200,000 clones, with around 84% as singletons. This entry belongs to a study of blood T cell repertoires in COVID-19. The source material was PBMCs or T cells enriched from blood (not recorded which). The receptor was derived from a man in his fifties or sixties who had recovered from COVID-19.

The DNA of the CDR3 is TGTGCCAGCAGCCCCGGACTAGCGGGCCCCTACGAGCAGTACTTC. Translated, it gives CASSPGLAGPYEQYF. This chain connects TRBV5-4 to TRBJ2-7, with 11 nucleotides matching TRBD2. Trimming at V came to 4 bases and at J to 2 bases, leaving 5 bases not matched to a gene. The germline V gene encodes CDR1 SGHNT and CDR2 YYREEE (reference sequence). The CDR3 runs 15 residues.